This T cell receptor (beta chain) appears in the sequencing data of a study of shared clonotypes between healthy human individuals. The naive CD8 fraction comprised CD45RO-negative cells positively selected for CCR7 and excluded terminally differentiated effector memory CD45RA+ cells. This clone showed up just once. Its antigen remains unidentified. Whole-study results and caveats: Sequencing of the sorted subsets was shown by rarefaction to be incomplete despite large depth. Clonotype sharing across several donors was observed for roughly 5% of naive CD4 clonotypes.

The germline CDR1 and CDR2 sequences are MNHEY and SMNVEV (reference sequence). The V gene end was trimmed by 6 bases and the J gene end by 6 bases; junction bases not matched to a gene: 9. This CDR3 region has 15 residues. Measured with immunoSEQ multiplex PCR; TCRdb has only the in-frame clones, and not every one. The table records approximately 600,000 clones, roughly 96% of them present only once. This receptor was obtained from a woman in her 30s in good health. Sequenced: naive CD8+ T cells sorted from blood. The rearrangement joins TRBV27 to TRBJ2-4; 9 nucleotides line up with TRBD2. DNA for the CDR3: TGTGCCAGCAGACAAGTAGCGGGAGAGGCAAACATTCAGTACTTC. Translation gives CASRQVAGEANIQYF.